Listed here are 5 T cell receptor beta chains from one sample, sequenced in a study of shared clonotypes between healthy human individuals. CD45RO-negative cells were positively selected for CCR7, leaving out terminally differentiated effector memory CD45RA+ cells. Assay: immunoSEQ multiplex PCR; the TCRdb copy retains only in-frame clones and omits some. Counted here are around 2,000,000 clones, roughly 94% occurring once; the ten biggest clones make up more than 0.95%. Material: naive CD8+ T cells sorted from blood. All receptors come from a man between 18 and 29 years old in good health.

The gene calls are TRBV5-1 and TRBJ2-7; 11 positions agree with TRBD1. Germline values: CDR1 SGHRS, CDR2 YFSETQ. The CDR3 is 15 amino acids. Germline trimming cut 4 bases from V and 4 bases from J; bases unmatched to any gene: 7. The CDR3 spells CASSIGQGARYEQYF. The CDR3 DNA reads TGCGCCAGCAGCATTGGACAGGGGGCGAGGTACGAGCAGTACTTC. The whole variable domain, filled in from reference TRBV5-1 and TRBJ2-7, reads KAGVTQTPRYLIKTRGQQVTLSCSPISGHRSVSWYQQTPGQGLQFLFEYFSETQRNKGNFPGRFSGRQFSNSRSEMNVSTLELGDSALYLCASSIGQGARYEQYFGPGTRLTVT.

The J gene is TRBJ1-1, the V gene TRBV5-1; D unclear. Per the germline V gene, CDR1 is SGHRS and CDR2 is YFSETQ. The CDR3 spans 16 residues. Trimming pared 7 bases from V and 0 bases from J, leaving 19 bases between. CDR3 nucleotide sequence: TGCGCCAGCTCACAAATATCGGCAGGAGTGAACACTGAAGCTTTCTTT. Translating gives CASSQISAGVNTEAFF. Full variable domain (outside the CDR3, taken from reference TRBV5-1 and TRBJ1-1): KAGVTQTPRYLIKTRGQQVTLSCSPISGHRSVSWYQQTPGQGLQFLFEYFSETQRNKGNFPGRFSGRQFSNSRSEMNVSTLELGDSALYLCASSQISAGVNTEAFFGQGTRLTVV.

The V call is TRBV6-5, the J call TRBJ1-4; D may be TRBD1 (5 bases). Trimming left V 4 bases short and J 0 bases short, with 9 bases between. The CDR3 has 15 amino acids. Germline lookup yields CDR1 MNHEY and CDR2 SVGAGI. CDR3 sequence: CASSSQGATNEKLFF. For the CDR3, the DNA is TGTGCCAGCAGTTCCCAGGGTGCAACTAATGAAAAACTGTTTTTT.

J is TRBJ2-7 and V is TRBV6-6, with a possible D match to TRBD1 (6 bases). Germline CDR1 reads MNHNY; CDR2 reads SVGAGI (reference sequence). Trimming took off 5 bases at V and 0 bases at J, with 11 bases between the two ends. This CDR3 comprises 14 residues. CDR3 in DNA: TGTGCCAGCAGTATCCGGGACACCTCCTACGAGCAGTACTTC. This encodes CASSIRDTSYEQYF.

V gene TRBV7-2 combines with J gene TRBJ2-5, with TRBD2 identical over 9 bases. The length of the CDR3 is 18 residues. The V gene end was trimmed by 0 bases and the J gene end by 0 bases; junction bases not matched to a gene: 8. Germline CDR1 reads SGHTA; CDR2 reads FQGNSA. The CDR3 is CASSLAWIAGENQETQYF. CDR3 nucleotide sequence: TGTGCCAGCAGCTTAGCGTGGATAGCGGGAGAAAACCAAGAGACCCAGTACTTC.